Below, 7 T cell receptor beta chains from the same sample are listed, as sequenced in a study of T cell responses to AZD1222 COVID-19 vaccine. The protocol was immunoSEQ multiplex PCR, while the TCRdb copy is restricted to in-frame clones and leaves out a portion. The repertoire holds 100,000 to 150,000 clones, with 92% as singletons. Sample: peripheral blood, taken on day 0 of AZD1222 vaccination. Every receptor here comes from an adult in good health.

The genes are TRBV29-1 and TRBJ1-5; D unclear. Trimming removed 6 bases from V and 7 bases from J, with 13 bases in between. CDR1 and CDR2 (germline): SQVTM, ANQGSEA. This CDR3 is 12 amino acids long. The CDR3 region has the DNA TGCAGCGTCCTTATAGTGGGGCAGCCCCAGCATTTT. It codes for CSVLIVGQPQHF.

The rearrangement joins TRBV19 to TRBJ1-1, with TRBD1 as a possible D gene (5 bases). CDR3 size: 12 residues. Trimming stripped 3 bases from V and 10 bases from J, with 12 bases between. Germline V gene sequence: CDR1 LNHDA, CDR2 SQIVND (reference sequence). The CDR3 bases are TGTGCCAGTAGTATCGAGGGGCGTGGAGCTTTCTTT. The encoded protein is CASSIEGRGAFF.

J is TRBJ2-7 and V is TRBV6-1; D is perhaps TRBD2 (5 bases). Germline CDR1 MNHNS, CDR2 SASEGT. This CDR3 has 16 residues. The V end lost 1 base, the J end lost 0 bases, and 13 bases lay between the germline ends. The CDR3 here is CASSEGGSPASYEQYV. Here the CDR3 DNA reads TGTGCCAGCAGTGAAGGTGGGAGCCCAGCCTCCTACGAGCAGTACGTC.

This clone came up once. The genes are TRBV5-6 and TRBJ1-2; 10 positions agree with TRBD1. CDR1 is SGHDT and CDR2 is YYEEEE in the germline V gene. V lost 1 base to trimming and J lost 7 bases; unmatched junction nucleotides: 7. The length of the CDR3 is 15 residues. The CDR3 protein is CASSLPDRGQSGYTF. CDR3 DNA sequence: TGTGCCAGCAGCTTGCCCGACAGGGGGCAGTCTGGCTACACCTTC.

The chain recombines TRBV27 with TRBJ1-5; D is unclear. CDR3 length: 12 residues. Per the germline V gene, CDR1 is MNHEY and CDR2 is SMNVEV (reference sequence). V gave up 6 bases and J gave up 7 bases, with 10 bases separating them. The CDR3 here is CASRGIGQPQHF. The CDR3 DNA follows: TGTGCCAGCAGGGGGATTGGGCAGCCCCAGCATTTT.

J is TRBJ1-2 and V is TRBV18; no firm D call. V was trimmed by 2 bases and J by 0 bases, leaving 10 bases between them. Looked up from germline, CDR1 is KGHSH and CDR2 is LQKENI. The CDR3 is made up of 15 amino acids. DNA of the CDR3: TGTGCCAGCTCACCAATTAGGGAGGCTAACTATGGCTACACCTTC. Translated, it gives CASSPIREANYGYTF.

The chain recombines TRBV4-3 with TRBJ1-3; D call uncertain. Trimming took off 0 bases at V and 0 bases at J, with 6 bases between the two ends. CDR1 is LGHNA, CDR2 YSLEER, per germline. The CDR3 sequence is 15 residues long. CDR3 in DNA: TGCGCCAGCAGCCAAGACGAAGGCTCTGGAAACACCATATATTTT. Protein product: CASSQDEGSGNTIYF.